This is a list of T cell receptor beta chains from one sample in a study of blood T cell repertoires in COVID-19. Some clones are missing from TCRdb's copy, which holds only in-frame ones; the method was immunoSEQ multiplex PCR. The sample consists of approximately 52,000 clones, more than 85% of them appearing once. Sequenced input: peripheral blood. These receptors were taken from a man aged 50 or older with active COVID-19. The CDR3 runs from the conserved cysteine through the conserved F or W. The D gene is left open where the match is weak.

>TRBJ2-2|-|TRBV7-2
CASSLAVLARGELFF
TGTGCCAGCAGCCTCGCGGTGCTAGCCAGAGGGGAGCTGTTTTTT
>TRBJ1-1|-|TRBV12-3/TRBV12-4
CASSLTSGTEAFF
TGTGCCAGCAGTTTAACCTCCGGGACTGAAGCTTTCTTT
>TRBJ2-3|TRBD2|TRBV11-2
CASSLDLAGVDTQYF
TGTGCCAGCAGCTTAGATCTAGCGGGAGTTGATACGCAGTATTTT
>TRBJ2-7|-|TRBV7-8
CASSSHRDTSYEQYF
TGTGCCAGCAGCTCTCACCGGGACACCTCCTACGAGCAGTACTTC
>TRBJ2-2|-|TRBV7-9
CASSLLATGELFF
TGTGCCAGCAGCTTGTTAGCGACCGGGGAGCTGTTTTTT
>TRBJ2-7|-|TRBV4-2
CASSDPRGVADEQYF
TGTGCCAGCAGCGACCCCAGGGGAGTTGCAGACGAGCAGTACTTC
>TRBJ1-3|-|TRBV2
CASRTGFSGNTIYF
TGTGCCAGCAGAACAGGGTTCTCTGGAAACACCATATATTTT
>TRBJ2-1|-|TRBV30
CAWSSGLGMVTNEQFF
TGTGCCTGGAGTTCCGGACTGGGGATGGTTACGAATGAGCAGTTCTTC
>TRBJ2-1|-|TRBV5-1
CASSLERGSGDEQFF
TGCGCCAGCAGCTTGGAAAGGGGTTCTGGCGATGAGCAGTTCTTC
>TRBJ2-1|TRBD2|TRBV5-1
CASKTSPLYNEQFF
TGCGCCAGTAAGACTAGCCCCCTTTACAATGAGCAGTTCTTC
>TRBJ2-7|-|TRBV12-5
CASGFPGAEQYF
TGTGCTAGTGGTTTTCCAGGGGCCGAGCAGTACTTC
>TRBJ1-6|-|TRBV6-5
CASRLRTGNSPLHF
TGTGCCAGCAGGCTCAGGACGGGGAATTCACCCCTCCACTTT
>TRBJ2-7|TRBD2|TRBV25-1
CASSAYFPSGRAYEQYF
TGTGCCAGCAGTGCCTATTTCCCTAGCGGGAGGGCCTACGAGCAGTACTTC
>TRBJ2-5|TRBD1|TRBV3-1/TRBV3-2
CASSNRQGGETQYF
TGTGCCAGCAGCAACAGACAGGGTGGGGAGACCCAGTACTTC
>TRBJ2-5|-|TRBV19
CASTDSGGGQETQYF
TGTGCCAGTACCGATAGCGGAGGCGGCCAAGAGACCCAGTACTTC
>TRBJ1-2|-|TRBV7-2
CASSYGVGYTF
TGTGCCAGCAGCTACGGGGTTGGCTACACCTTC
>TRBJ2-5|-|TRBV7-2
CASSLEAGEKTQYF
TGTGCCAGCAGCTTAGAGGCTGGGGAGAAGACCCAGTACTTC
>TRBJ2-3|TRBD2|TRBV3-1/TRBV3-2
CATSGQGGGRGLDTQYF
TGTGCCACCTCTGGGCAGGGTGGCGGGAGGGGGTTAGATACGCAGTATTTT
>TRBJ2-7|-|TRBV12-3/TRBV12-4
CASSLSAYEQYF
TGTGCCAGCAGCCTGAGTGCCTACGAGCAGTACTTC